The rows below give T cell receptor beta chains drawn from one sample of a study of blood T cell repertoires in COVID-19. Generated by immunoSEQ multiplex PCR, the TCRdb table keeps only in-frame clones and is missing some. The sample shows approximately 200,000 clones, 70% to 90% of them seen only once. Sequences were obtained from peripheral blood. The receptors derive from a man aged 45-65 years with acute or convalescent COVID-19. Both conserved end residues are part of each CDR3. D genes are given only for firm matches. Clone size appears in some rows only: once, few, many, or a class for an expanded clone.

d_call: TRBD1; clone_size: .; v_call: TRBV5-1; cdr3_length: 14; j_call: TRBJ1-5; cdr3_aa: CASGTGFPNQPQHF; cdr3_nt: TGCGCCAGCGGGACAGGCTTTCCCAATCAGCCCCAGCATTTT
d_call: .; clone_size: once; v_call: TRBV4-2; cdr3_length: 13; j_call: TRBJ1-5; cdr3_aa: CASSRESNQPQHF; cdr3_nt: TGTGCCAGCAGCAGGGAGAGCAATCAGCCCCAGCATTTT
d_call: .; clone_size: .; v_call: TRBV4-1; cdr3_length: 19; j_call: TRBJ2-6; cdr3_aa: CASSRTLTEFVSGANVLTF; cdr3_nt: TGCGCCAGCAGCCGGACCCTGACAGAATTCGTCTCTGGGGCCAACGTCCTGACTTTC
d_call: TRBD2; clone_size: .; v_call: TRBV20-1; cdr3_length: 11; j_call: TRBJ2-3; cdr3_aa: CSARRSGILHF; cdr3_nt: TGCAGTGCTAGACGTAGCGGGATCCTCCATTTT
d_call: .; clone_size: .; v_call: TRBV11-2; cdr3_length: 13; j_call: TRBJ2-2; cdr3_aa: CASSPQETGELFF; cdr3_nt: TGTGCCAGCAGCCCCCAGGAAACCGGGGAGCTGTTTTTT
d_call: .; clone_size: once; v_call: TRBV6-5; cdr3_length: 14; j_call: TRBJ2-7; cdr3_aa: CASSYSRGSYEQYF; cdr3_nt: TGTGCCAGCAGTTACTCGAGGGGGAGTTACGAGCAGTACTTC
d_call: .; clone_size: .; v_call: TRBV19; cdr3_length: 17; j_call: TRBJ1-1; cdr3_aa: CASSIRAGMGLNTEAFF; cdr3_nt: TGTGCCAGTAGTATAAGGGCAGGGATGGGCCTGAACACTGAAGCTTTCTTT
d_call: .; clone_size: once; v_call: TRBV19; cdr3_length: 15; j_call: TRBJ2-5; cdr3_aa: CASSIDGTNQETQYF; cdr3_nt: TGTGCCAGTAGTATAGATGGGACAAACCAAGAGACCCAGTACTTC
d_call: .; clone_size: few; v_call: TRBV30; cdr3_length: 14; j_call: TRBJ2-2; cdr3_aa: CAWSGNRYTGELFF; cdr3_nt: TGTGCCTGGAGTGGAAACAGGTACACCGGGGAGCTGTTTTTT
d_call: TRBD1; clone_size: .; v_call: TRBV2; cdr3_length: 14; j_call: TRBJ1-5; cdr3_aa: CASTRTGNEQPQHF; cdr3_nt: TGTGCCAGCACCCGGACAGGGAATGAGCAGCCCCAGCATTTT
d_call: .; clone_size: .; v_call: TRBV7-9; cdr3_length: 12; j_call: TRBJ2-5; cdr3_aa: CASKTGQETQYF; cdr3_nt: TGTGCCAGTAAGACCGGGCAAGAGACCCAGTACTTC
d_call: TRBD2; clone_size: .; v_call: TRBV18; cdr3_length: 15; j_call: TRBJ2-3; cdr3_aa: CASSTGTSGTDTQYF; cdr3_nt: TGTGCCAGCTCGACCGGGACTAGCGGCACAGATACGCAGTATTTT
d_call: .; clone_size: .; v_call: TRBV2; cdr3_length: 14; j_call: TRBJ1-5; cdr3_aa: CASSKGGGNQPQHF; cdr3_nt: TGTGCCAGCAGCAAAGGGGGGGGCAATCAGCCCCAGCATTTT
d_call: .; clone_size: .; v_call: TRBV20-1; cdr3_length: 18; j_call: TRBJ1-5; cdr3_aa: CSASRSDRSRFRVSPQHF; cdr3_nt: TGCAGTGCTAGTAGGTCAGACAGATCGCGGTTTCGAGTCAGCCCCCAGCATTTT
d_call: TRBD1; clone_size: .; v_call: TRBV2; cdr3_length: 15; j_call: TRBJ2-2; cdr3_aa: CASSQTGLNTGELFF; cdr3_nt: TGTGCCAGCTCTCAGACAGGGCTGAACACCGGGGAGCTGTTTTTT
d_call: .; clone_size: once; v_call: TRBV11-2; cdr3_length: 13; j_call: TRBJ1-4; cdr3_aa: CASSPNGPEKLFF; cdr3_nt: TGTGCCAGCAGCCCTAATGGTCCCGAAAAACTGTTTTTT
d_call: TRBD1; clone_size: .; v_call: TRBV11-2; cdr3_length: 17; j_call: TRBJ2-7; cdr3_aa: CASSLNEGDRVPYEQYF; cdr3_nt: TGTGCCAGCAGCTTAAATGAGGGGGACAGAGTACCCTACGAGCAGTACTTC
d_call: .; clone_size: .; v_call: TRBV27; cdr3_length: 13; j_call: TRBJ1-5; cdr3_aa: CASSETAPQPQHF; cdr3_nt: TGTGCCAGCAGCGAAACAGCTCCTCAGCCCCAGCATTTT
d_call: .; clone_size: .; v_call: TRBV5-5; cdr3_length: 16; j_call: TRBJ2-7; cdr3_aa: CASSFSMGLANLEQYF; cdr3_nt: TGTGCCAGCAGCTTTTCTATGGGACTGGCTAATTTGGAGCAGTACTTC
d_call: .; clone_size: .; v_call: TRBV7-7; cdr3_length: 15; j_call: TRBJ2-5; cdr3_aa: CASSLAGGQQETQYF; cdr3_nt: TGTGCCAGCAGCTTAGCGGGGGGACAGCAAGAGACCCAGTACTTC
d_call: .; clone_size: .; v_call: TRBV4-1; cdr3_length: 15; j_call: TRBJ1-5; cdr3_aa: CASSQGTVSNQPQHF; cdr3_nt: TGCGCCAGCAGCCAAGGGACAGTTAGCAATCAGCCCCAGCATTTT
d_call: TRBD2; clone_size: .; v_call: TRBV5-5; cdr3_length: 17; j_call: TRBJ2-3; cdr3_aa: CASSLGTSNTRTDTQYF; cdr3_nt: TGTGCCAGCAGCCTCGGGACTAGCAATACTCGCACAGATACGCAGTATTTT
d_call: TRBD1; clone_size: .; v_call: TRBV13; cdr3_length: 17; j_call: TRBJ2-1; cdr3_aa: CASSLSPGQGANNEQFF; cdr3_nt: TGTGCCAGCAGCTTATCACCGGGACAGGGGGCAAACAATGAGCAGTTCTTC
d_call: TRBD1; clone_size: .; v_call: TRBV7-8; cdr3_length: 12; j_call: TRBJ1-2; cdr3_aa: CASSPRTGTGTF; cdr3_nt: TGTGCCAGCAGCCCCCGGACAGGGACGGGCACCTTC